A single sample is the source of the 26 T cell receptor beta chains below, sequenced in a study of blood T cell repertoires in COVID-19. The method was immunoSEQ multiplex PCR; TCRdb's version includes in-frame clones alone and lacks a portion of them. The sample has more than 140,000 clones; 86% are singletons. Sequencing used peripheral blood. The receptors come from a woman in her sixties with acute or convalescent COVID-19.

The J gene is TRBJ2-5, the V gene TRBV18; 7 nucleotides line up with TRBD2. The CDR3 extends over 15 amino acids. V lost 2 bases and J lost 2; bases outside the gene matches: 5. In germline, CDR1 is KGHSH, CDR2 LQKENI. The CDR3, as DNA: TGTGCCAGCTCACCAACCCCGGGACTACAAGAGACCCAGTACTTC. It specifies CASSPTPGLQETQYF.

With respect to this clone: The DNA is left out, because the CDR3 cannot be placed on it with certainty; the CDR3 is given as TCRdb lists it. The chain is built from TRBV28 and TRBJ2-3; TRBD1 is the table's D call and was not checked against the DNA. Germline V gives CDR1 MDHEN, CDR2 SYDVKM. The CDR3 length equals 17 residues, ends included. CDR3 sequence: CASSSSPRDTRTDTQYF.

The rearrangement joins TRBV5-4 to TRBJ1-1, with TRBD1 as a possible D gene (6 bases). The germline gives CDR1 SGHNT, CDR2 YYREEE (reference sequence). The CDR3 spans 14 residues. V was cut by 0 bases and J by 4 bases, with 10 bases left in between. CDR3 loop: CASSLETGSTEAFF. The CDR3 nucleotides read TGTGCCAGCAGCTTGGAAACAGGGTCCACTGAAGCTTTCTTT.

The rearrangement joins TRBV7-2 to TRBJ1-2; D not certain. The V end was cut by 3 bases, the J end by 2 bases, with 10 bases between. The germline V gene encodes CDR1 SGHTA and CDR2 FQGNSA. This CDR3 spans 14 amino acids. The CDR3 bases are TGTGCCAGCAGCTTGGCGGCGAAGAACTATGGCTACACCTTC. It encodes CASSLAAKNYGYTF.

The rearrangement joins TRBV6-5 to TRBJ2-7; 12 nucleotides agree with TRBD1. Germline loops: CDR1 MNHEY, CDR2 SVGAGI. CDR3 length: 13 residues. Trimming removed 7 bases from V and 5 bases from J; junction bases left unmatched: 3. In DNA, the CDR3 is TGTGCCAGCAAGGGACAGGGGGCGAACGAGCAGTACTTC. It specifies CASKGQGANEQYF.

At least ten counts were recorded for this clone. V usage is TRBV5-1 and J usage is TRBJ2-1, with a weak D call TRBD1 (7 bases). CDR3 length equals 17 residues. CDR1 SGHRS and CDR2 YFSETQ come from the germline V gene. V lost 2 bases to trimming and J lost 4 bases, with 19 bases between them. CDR3 nucleotides: TGCGCCAGCAGCTTAGAACAGGGGTGGACTACTTACAATGAGCAGTTCTTC. It specifies CASSLEQGWTTYNEQFF.

This sequence joins TRBV4-2 and TRBJ2-5, with TRBD2 matching over 8 bases. Germline CDR1 is LGHNA and CDR2 is YNFKEQ. This CDR3 has 15 amino acids. V lost 1 base, J lost 2 bases, and 3 bases stayed unmatched. CDR3 residues: CASSQVRGGQETQYF. The CDR3 region has the DNA TGTGCCAGCAGCCAAGTTCGGGGGGGTCAAGAGACCCAGTACTTC.

The chain uses TRBV5-6 and TRBJ1-4; no firm D call. CDR3 length: 15 amino acids. The germline V gene has CDR1 SGHDT and CDR2 YYEEEE. V dropped 1 base and J dropped 6 bases, with 13 bases sitting between them. Written as DNA, the CDR3 is TGTGCCAGCAGCTTGACGGGAGGGTTATATGAAAAACTGTTTTTT. Translating gives CASSLTGGLYEKLFF.

The gene calls are TRBV24-1 and TRBJ2-3; D perhaps matches TRBD2 (5 bases). Trimming pared 4 bases from V and 1 base from J, leaving 14 bases between. The CDR3 contains 16 residues. Germline V gives CDR1 KGHDR, CDR2 SFDVKD. CDR3 sequence: CATSDHPSRGTDTQYF. As DNA, the CDR3 is TGTGCCACCAGTGACCACCCTTCGAGGGGCACAGATACGCAGTATTTT.

The rearrangement links TRBV5-1 to TRBJ2-2; TRBD2 aligns across 7 bases. Germline assignment: CDR1 SGHRS and CDR2 YFSETQ. This CDR3 contains 15 residues. Trimming took 1 base from V and 3 from J; bases not matched to a gene: 3. The CDR3 sequence is CASSLKGGDTGELFF. The DNA for the CDR3 is TGCGCCAGCAGCTTGAAGGGAGGGGACACCGGGGAGCTGTTTTTT.

V gene TRBV4-1 combines with J gene TRBJ2-1; 9 positions agree with TRBD2. Unmatched junction bases numbered 11, after V lost 2 bases and J lost 6 bases. CDR3 size: 17 residues. Germline V lookup: CDR1 MGHRA, CDR2 YSYEKL. The CDR3 DNA reads TGCGCCAGCAGCCAATCCCCTGGCGGGGGGGCCACCAATGAGCAGTTCTTC. It translates to CASSQSPGGGATNEQFF.

The chain carries TRBV29-1 and TRBJ1-4; possible D gene TRBD1, 6 bases. Germline V CDR1 and CDR2: SQVTM, ANQGSEA. Trimming pared 7 bases from V and 6 bases from J, leaving 18 bases between. This CDR3 comprises 14 residues. As DNA, the CDR3 is TGCAGCGAGCCTCCGGGACACCACTATGAAAAACTGTTTTTT. Translating it yields CSEPPGHHYEKLFF.

This chain connects TRBV30 to TRBJ1-3, with unresolved D. Germline V gives CDR1 GTSNPN, CDR2 SVGIG (reference sequence). With 5 bases removed from V and 0 bases from J, the gap between germline ends came to 8 bases. There are 13 residues in the CDR3. The CDR3 sequence is CAWGLSSGNTIYF. CDR3 bases: TGTGCCTGGGGGCTGAGCTCTGGAAACACCATATATTTT.

The genes are TRBV2 and TRBJ2-3; D possibly corresponds to TRBD1 (5 bases). The CDR3 spans 15 residues. V lost 6 bases to trimming and J lost 2 bases, with 15 bases between them. The V gene's germline CDR1 is SNHLY and CDR2 FYNNEI. CDR3 amino acids: CASRRTPRATDTQYF. The CDR3 DNA sequence: TGTGCCAGCAGGCGGACCCCCAGGGCCACAGATACGCAGTATTTT.

This chain uses TRBV5-1 with TRBJ2-5, with 8 bases that match TRBD2. The CDR3 covers 16 residues. V gave up 3 bases and J gave up 2 bases; unmatched junction bases: 9. Germline CDR1 is SGHRS and CDR2 is YFSETQ. The DNA for the CDR3 is TGCGCCAGCAGCTCTGAGAGCGGGGGCTTTCAAGAGACCCAGTACTTC. It encodes CASSSESGGFQETQYF.

This clone was seen a single time. The chain has TRBV28 and TRBJ2-1; D possibly corresponds to TRBD2 (6 bases). CDR1 and CDR2 (germline): MDHEN, SYDVKM. This CDR3 has 15 amino acids. The ends were cut back, 5 bases at V and 6 bases at J, with 17 bases in the middle. As DNA, the CDR3 is TGTGCCAGCAGTGGATACCGGGACTCGAGCAATGAGCAGTTCTTC. Its translation is CASSGYRDSSNEQFF.

In this sample, this clone turned up once. V usage is TRBV28 and J usage is TRBJ2-2, with D uncertain. Germline CDR1 and CDR2: MDHEN and SYDVKM. The CDR3 has 13 residues. Trimming took off 3 bases at V and 3 bases at J, with 5 bases between the two ends. Here the CDR3 reads CASSFGDTGELFF. The CDR3 DNA is TGTGCCAGCAGTTTTGGAGACACCGGGGAGCTGTTTTTT.

This chain joins TRBV9 and TRBJ2-4; 8 bases agree with TRBD1. The CDR3 has 16 residues. The V and J ends lost 0 bases and 0 bases, in that order; junction bases with no gene match: 2. CDR1 is SGDLS, CDR2 YYNGEE, per germline. The CDR3 DNA reads TGTGCCAGCAGCGTAGGACAGGGGCTAGCCAAAAACATTCAGTACTTC. Encoded protein: CASSVGQGLAKNIQYF.

The rearrangement joins TRBV12-3 or TRBV12-4 to TRBJ2-2; D is possibly TRBD1 (5 bases). The V and J ends lost 8 bases and 6 bases respectively, with 10 bases between them. The CDR3 runs 12 residues. CDR3 nucleotides: TGTGCCAGCCAGACAGACGCCGGGGAGCTGTTTTTT. Its protein product is CASQTDAGELFF.

The chain carries TRBV7-8 and TRBJ1-3; no definite D call. Trimming removed 1 base from V and 4 bases from J, with 8 bases in between. CDR3 length: 14 amino acids. Germline CDR1 reads SGHVS; CDR2 reads FQNEAQ. The CDR3 loop reads CASSLVLAGNTIYF. The CDR3 DNA reads as TGTGCCAGCAGCTTAGTCTTAGCGGGAAACACCATATATTTT.

The sample holds one count of this clone. V usage is TRBV5-4 and J usage is TRBJ1-2, with 9 bases aligning to TRBD1. V was pared by 4 bases and J by 7 bases, with 5 bases of the junction left unmatched. Germline V gene lookup returns CDR1 SGHNT and CDR2 YYREEE (reference sequence). This CDR3 region has 13 residues. In nucleotides, the CDR3 is TGTGCCAGCAGCCCAACAGGGGGCGGTGGCTACACCTTC. Translating it yields CASSPTGGGGYTF.

The sample holds a few counts of this clone. The same CDR3 can be traced to other DNA sequences in this sample. The chain has TRBV19 and TRBJ1-2; tentatively, D is TRBD1 (5 bases). CDR1 LNHDA and CDR2 SQIVND come from the germline V gene (reference sequence). This CDR3 has 13 amino acids. V dropped 3 bases and J dropped 4 bases, with 9 bases sitting between them. CDR3 nucleotide sequence: TGTGCCAGTAGTATTACAGGCGCCTATGGCTACACCTTC. Protein: CASSITGAYGYTF.

The rearrangement uses TRBV6-5 and TRBJ1-3; D is unclear. The V and J ends lost 2 bases and 4 bases respectively, with 15 bases between them. Per the germline V gene, CDR1 is MNHEY and CDR2 is SVGAGI. This CDR3 comprises 16 residues. The CDR3 reads CASSYDTSGYGNTIYF. The CDR3 DNA is TGTGCCAGCAGTTACGATACGTCAGGTTACGGAAACACCATATATTTT.

The chain joins TRBV30 to TRBJ1-1, with 8 bases fitting TRBD1. The CDR3 runs to 11 residues. Losses at the gene ends were 3 bases for V and 8 bases for J; bases not matched to a gene: 2. Germline V gives CDR1 GTSNPN, CDR2 SVGIG (reference sequence). The DNA of the CDR3 is TGTGCCTGGAGGGGACAGGTAGAAGCTTTCTTT. Translated, it gives CAWRGQVEAFF. Combining the CDR3 with reference TRBV30 and TRBJ1-1 gives the whole variable domain SQTIHQWPATLVQPVGSPLSLECTVEGTSNPNLYWYRQAAGRGLQLLFYSVGIGQISSEVPQNLSASRPQDRQFILSSKKLLLSDSGFYLCAWRGQVEAFFGQGTRLTVV.

This clone has just a few counts. The V gene is TRBV2, the J gene TRBJ1-1; D gene unclear. From germline, CDR1 is SNHLY and CDR2 FYNNEI. Trimming cost V 7 bases and J 5 bases, with 8 bases left between them. This CDR3 spans 11 amino acids. The CDR3 region is CASMLRTEAFF. In nucleotides, the CDR3 is TGTGCCAGCATGTTGCGGACTGAAGCTTTCTTT.

This clone has just a few counts. The V call is TRBV6-2 or TRBV6-3, the J call TRBJ2-2, with 11 bases fitting TRBD2. The CDR3 sequence is 13 residues long. Per the germline V gene, CDR1 is MNHEY and CDR2 is SVGEGT. V was pared by 5 bases and J by 7 bases, with 0 bases of the junction left unmatched. CDR3 DNA sequence: TGTGCCAGCAGTCTAGCGGGGGGCGGGGAGCTGTTTTTT. This codes for CASSLAGGGELFF.